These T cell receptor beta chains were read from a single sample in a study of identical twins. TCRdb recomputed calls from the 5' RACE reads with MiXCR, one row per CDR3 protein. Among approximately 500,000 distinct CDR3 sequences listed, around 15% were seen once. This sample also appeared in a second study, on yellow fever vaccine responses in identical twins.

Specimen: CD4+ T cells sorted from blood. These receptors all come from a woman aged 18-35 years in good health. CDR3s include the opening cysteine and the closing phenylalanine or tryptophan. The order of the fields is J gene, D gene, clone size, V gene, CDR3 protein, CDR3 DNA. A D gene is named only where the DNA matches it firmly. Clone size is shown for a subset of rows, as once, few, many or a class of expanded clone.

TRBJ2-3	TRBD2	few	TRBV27	CASSSGLVFGTRTDTQYF	TGTGCCAGCAGTTCGGGACTAGTTTTCGGGACACGCACAGATACGCAGTATTTT
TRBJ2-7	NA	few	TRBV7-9	CASSLSRTQYEQYF	TGTGCCAGCAGCTTATCCAGGACACAGTACGAGCAGTACTTC
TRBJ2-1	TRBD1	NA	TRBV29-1	CSVVRPWTGESSEQFF	TGCAGCGTTGTTCGTCCCTGGACAGGGGAGTCTAGTGAGCAGTTCTTC
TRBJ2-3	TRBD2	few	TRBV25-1	CASSGTSGKSTDTQYF	TGTGCCAGCAGTGGGACTAGCGGGAAGAGCACAGATACGCAGTATTTT
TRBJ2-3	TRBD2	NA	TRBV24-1	CATTSGRGTDTQYF	TGTGCCACAACTAGCGGGCGTGGCACAGATACGCAGTATTTT
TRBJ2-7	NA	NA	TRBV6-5	CASSYNYEQYF	TGTGCCAGCAGTTACAACTACGAGCAGTACTTC
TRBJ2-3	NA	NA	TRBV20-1	CSASQTSQDTQYF	TGCAGTGCTAGCCAAACCTCACAAGATACGCAGTATTTT
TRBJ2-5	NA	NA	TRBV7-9	CASSPQVAEQETQYF	TGTGCCAGCAGCCCCCAGGTGGCAGAACAAGAGACCCAGTACTTC
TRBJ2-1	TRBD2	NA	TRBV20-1	CSARAPGLAGPGQFF	TGCAGTGCTAGAGCACCGGGACTAGCGGGGCCAGGGCAGTTCTTC
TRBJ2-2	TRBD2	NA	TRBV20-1	CSAYSGTTWSGELFF	TGCAGTGCTTATTCGGGGACTACATGGTCTGGGGAGCTGTTTTTT
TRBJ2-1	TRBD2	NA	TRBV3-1	CASSRGLAANNEQFF	TGTGCCAGCAGTCGGGGACTAGCGGCAAACAATGAGCAGTTCTTC
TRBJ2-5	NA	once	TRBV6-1	CASMGLLGRQGRTETQYF	TGTGCCAGCATGGGCTTATTGGGTCGGCAGGGGAGGACGGAGACCCAGTACTTC
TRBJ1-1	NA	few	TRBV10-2	CASRDRQGKAEAFF	TGCGCCAGCAGGGACCGTCAAGGGAAAGCTGAAGCTTTCTTT
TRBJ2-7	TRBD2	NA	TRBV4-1	CASSQEKIAGGYEQYF	TGCGCCAGCAGCCAAGAAAAGATAGCGGGAGGGTACGAGCAGTACTTC
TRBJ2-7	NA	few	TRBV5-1	CASSLDGGYEQYF	TGCGCCAGCAGCTTGGATGGCGGCTACGAGCAGTACTTC
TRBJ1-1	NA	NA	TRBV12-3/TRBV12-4	CASSTGVLALNTEAFF	TGTGCCAGCAGCACGGGGGTTCTAGCTTTGAACACTGAAGCTTTCTTT
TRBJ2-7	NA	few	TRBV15	CATSRDAGATYEQYF	TGTGCCACCAGCAGAGATGCAGGGGCCACCTACGAGCAGTACTTC
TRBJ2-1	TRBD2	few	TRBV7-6	CASSPLPSGGGNEQFF	TGTGCCAGCAGCCCCCTCCCGAGCGGGGGGGGCAATGAGCAGTTCTTC
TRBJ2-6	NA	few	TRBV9	CASSGAWYSGANVLTF	TGTGCCAGCAGCGGAGCATGGTACTCTGGGGCCAACGTCCTGACTTTC
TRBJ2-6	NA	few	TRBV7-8	CASSRTGQTSSGANVLTF	TGTGCCAGCAGCAGGACGGGACAAACTTCCTCTGGGGCCAACGTCCTGACTTTC
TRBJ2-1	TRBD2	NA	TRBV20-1	CSARLAGYNEQFF	TGCAGTGCTAGATTAGCGGGATACAATGAGCAGTTCTTC
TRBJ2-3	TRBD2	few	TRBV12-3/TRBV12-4	CASRTGTSGRTDTQYF	TGTGCCAGCAGGACCGGGACTAGCGGGAGAACAGATACGCAGTATTTT
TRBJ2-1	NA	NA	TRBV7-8	CASSFSFGYEQFF	TGTGCCAGCAGCTTTAGCTTTGGCTATGAGCAGTTCTTC
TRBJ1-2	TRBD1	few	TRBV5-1	CASRSGQNYGYTF	TGCGCCAGCAGGTCGGGACAGAACTATGGCTACACCTTC